This T cell receptor beta chain was sequenced during a study of T cells after yellow fever vaccination. In the case of this clonotype: Antigen unknown.

Points from the study as a whole: Primary-vaccination clones mostly resurfaced post-booster (96% CD4, approximately 89% CD8). Weaker overall was a secondary response that nonetheless peaked faster, on day 5 versus 15.

This CDR3 is built from 12 residues. The ends were cut back, 4 bases at V and 8 bases at J, with 8 bases in the middle. From germline, CDR1 is KGHDR and CDR2 SFDVKD. UMIs were added to TCR cDNA along with a universal primer site when it was made by 5'RACE template switching. TCRdb used MiXCR to reprocess the 5' RACE reads, holding one entry per CDR3 protein. The table shows some 300,000 distinct CDR3 sequences, with approximately 12% occurring only once. The material was CD4+ T cells sorted from PBMCs, obtained 45 days after the yellow fever booster vaccination. This TCR was recovered from a man aged 18 to 35 who received the YFV17D yellow fever vaccine. This chain uses TRBV24-1 with TRBJ2-4; no firm D call. CDR3 in DNA: TGTGCCACCAGTGACGATAGGGACATTCAGTACTTC. It codes for CATSDDRDIQYF.